This T cell receptor beta chain was sequenced during a study of glioma-infiltrating T cells. Study-wide results and caveats: Tissue-blood divergence was below expectation in non-neoplastic patients, above in gliomas.

After removal of 6 bases from V and 6 bases from J, the junction contained 7 bases not matched to a gene. This CDR3 spans 15 amino acids. The germline V gene encodes CDR1 MDHEN and CDR2 SYDVKM. Amplification of TCR alpha and beta CDR3 regions from RNA used iRepertoire nested multiplex PCR. TCRdb reprocessed the multiplex PCR reads via MiXCR and lists one record per CDR3 protein. There are under 150,000 distinct CDR3 sequences in the sample; about two fifths occur only once, and around a fifth lies in the top ten. This clonotype has more than one count but fewer than ten. Its matching antigen is unknown.

This rearrangement joins TRBV28 to TRBJ1-6; 8 nucleotides agree with TRBD1. The sequencing input was glioma tissue, nonneoplastic brain tissue, or PBMCs (not recorded which). The receptor's source is a human donor with low-grade glioma or glioblastoma, undergoing nonglioma brain surgery, or in good health (not recorded which). The CDR3 DNA reads as TGTGCCAGCAGGGTGACAGGGGAGAGTAATTCACCCCTCCACTTT. This sequence encodes CASRVTGESNSPLHF.